The clone carrying this T cell receptor beta chain came up many times. The antigen is unknown. The record originates from a study of regulatory T cells in long-lasting Graves disease. Study observations and caveats: Small numbers of samples may have cut accuracy.

Regarding time point: persistent/refractory GD, antithyroid drugs over 5 years with positive TRAb. PBMC-derived RNA was used for the TCR library. HTBI primers from iRepertoire and Arm-PCR of CDR3 regions yielded the TCR beta libraries. From the multiplex PCR reads, TCRdb called clonotypes with MiXCR, one entry per CDR3 protein. The sample gives about 430,000 distinct CDR3 sequences, roughly a fifth of which show up once; 14% is in the top ten. With V trimmed by 5 bases and J by 0 bases, 8 bases remained unmatched. Germline CDR1 and CDR2: MDHEN and SYDVKM. The CDR3 is 17 amino acids. Specimen: peripheral blood mononuclear cells (PBMCs), collected when the disease was refractory, from a patient treated with antithyroid drugs. The clonotype comes from a female donor with Graves disease. The rearrangement links TRBV28 to TRBJ2-4; 9 bases agree with TRBD1. For the CDR3, the DNA is TGTGCCAGCAGTACAGCCGGGACAGGGAAAGCCAAAAACATTCAGTACTTC. It is translated as CASSTAGTGKAKNIQYF. The full variable domain, rest sourced from reference TRBV28 and TRBJ2-4, is DVKVTQSSRYLVKRTGEKVFLECVQDMDHENMFWYRQDPGLGLRLIYFSYDVKMKEKGDIPEGYSVSREKKERFSLILESASTNQTSMYLCASSTAGTGKAKNIQYFGAGTRLSVL.